This note documents a single T cell receptor (beta chain) sequence. These data belong to a study of blood T cell repertoires in COVID-19. Looking at the study overall: In each case, the material was cDNA or gDNA derived from T cells, B-cell-depleted T cells, or PBMCs.

From germline, CDR1 is LNHDA and CDR2 SQIVND (reference sequence). The CDR3 runs to 18 residues. V lost 6 bases and J lost 1, with 19 bases in between. Libraries were prepared by immunoSEQ multiplex PCR; TCRdb keeps only in-frame clonotypes and omits some of them. The sample lists over 250,000 clones; 88% were seen once. The receptor comes from a woman aged 40 to 50 who had recovered from COVID-19. Sample: peripheral blood. The chain employs TRBV19 and TRBJ2-6, with D perhaps matching TRBD2 (5 bases). CDR3 sequence (DNA): TGTGCCAGTAGCCCGGACTGGGTTCTTCCGTCTGGGGCCAACGTCCTGACTTTC. Translation: CASSPDWVLPSGANVLTF.